This TCR beta chain is drawn from a study of identical twins. Germline V CDR1 and CDR2: MNHEY, SMNVEV (reference sequence). CDR3 size: 16 residues. Study results and limitations: Out-of-frame alpha sequences shared between twins exhibited an excess of low generation probability. Analyses of zero insertions could be partly confounded by invariant MAIT and iNKT cells. Insertions were fewer in abundant cord blood beta clonotypes, whereas memory repertoires showed none of this pattern.

cDNA carried unique molecular identifiers, and a universal primer site was added by template switching. TCRdb processed the 5' RACE reads anew with MiXCR; each CDR3 protein has one entry. This sample has 1.5 million to 2 million distinct CDR3 sequences, with about 31% found just once. This clonotype came up once. Its antigen is unidentified. The genes are TRBV27 and TRBJ2-1; the match to TRBD2 covers 10 bases. Gene TRBJ2-7 matches the end of the DNA better, so the J call may be wrong. The sequenced sample was cord blood. The sequence came from a newborn girl in good health. In nucleotides, the CDR3 is TGTGCCAGCAGCCTCTACCCTAGCGGGAGTTACAATGAGCAGTACTTC. Its protein product is CASSLYPSGSYNEQYF.